These T cell receptor beta chains were read from a single sample in a study of T cells in Graves' hyperthyroidism and ophthalmopathy. TCRdb used MiXCR to reprocess the multiplex PCR reads, holding one entry per CDR3 protein. The sample contains approximately 300,000 distinct CDR3 sequences, roughly a fifth of which appear only once. The material sequenced was blood. These receptors all come from a man aged 45-60 years with Graves' ophthalmopathy. CDR3s include the opening cysteine and the closing phenylalanine or tryptophan. Fields, in order: V gene, clone size, D gene, J gene, CDR3 protein, CDR3 DNA. A D gene is named only where the DNA matches it firmly. Clone size is shown for a subset of rows, as once, few, many or a class of expanded clone.

TRBV5-1	NA	NA	TRBJ1-4	CASSLGDTKLFF	TGCGCCAGCAGCTTGGGGGATACTAAACTGTTTTTT
TRBV2	NA	TRBD1	TRBJ1-4	CASRGDSEKLFF	TGTGCCAGCAGAGGGGACAGCGAAAAACTGTTTTTT
TRBV3-1	few	TRBD1	TRBJ2-2	CASRPYRGTGELFF	TGTGCCAGCAGACCTTACAGGGGGACCGGGGAGCTGTTTTTT
TRBV9	NA	NA	TRBJ2-5	CASSGVGTVQETQYF	TGTGCCAGCAGCGGGGTAGGGACTGTCCAAGAGACCCAGTACTTC
TRBV10-3	few	NA	TRBJ1-2	CAISERGGYGYTF	TGTGCCATCAGTGAGAGAGGGGGGTATGGCTACACCTTC
TRBV6-5	NA	NA	TRBJ1-5	CASSYSVGSNQPQHF	TGTGCCAGCAGTTACTCGGTCGGGAGCAATCAGCCCCAGCATTTT
TRBV6-2/TRBV6-3	NA	NA	TRBJ2-1	CASSFNGLGERDNYNEQFF	TGTGCCAGCAGTTTCAACGGACTAGGGGAGCGGGACAACTACAATGAGCAGTTCTTC
TRBV20-1	many	TRBD2	TRBJ2-7	CSASTLAGDVREQYF	TGCAGTGCTTCTACGCTAGCGGGAGACGTACGAGAGCAGTACTTC
TRBV6-1	few	NA	TRBJ1-1	CASRLGNTEAFF	TGTGCCAGCAGACTGGGGAACACTGAAGCTTTCTTT
TRBV5-1	many	NA	TRBJ2-1	CASSRSPSNEQFF	TGCGCCAGCAGCCGGTCCCCCTCCAATGAGCAGTTCTTC
TRBV6-1	NA	NA	TRBJ1-6	CASTGRARENASPLHF	TGTGCCAGCACCGGAAGGGCCAGGGAGAATGCTTCACCCCTCCACTTT
TRBV29-1	NA	TRBD1	TRBJ1-5	CSVAGQGGQPQHF	TGCAGCGTCGCGGGACAGGGAGGACAGCCCCAGCATTTT
TRBV2	many	TRBD1	TRBJ2-5	CARDSPGTDQETQYF	TGTGCCAGGGATAGCCCCGGGACAGACCAAGAGACCCAGTACTTC
TRBV12-3/TRBV12-4	many	NA	TRBJ2-3	CASKVGDTQYF	TGTGCCAGCAAGGTGGGGGATACGCAGTATTTT
TRBV20-1	NA	NA	TRBJ2-1	CSARGEAYNEQFF	TGCAGTGCTAGAGGGGAGGCCTACAATGAGCAGTTCTTC
TRBV7-3	many	NA	TRBJ2-5	CASSLTGTYQETQYF	TGTGCCAGCAGCTTAACCGGGACTTACCAAGAGACCCAGTACTTC
TRBV28	NA	NA	TRBJ2-1	CASSRLGESLFNEQFF	TGTGCCAGCAGTCGACTGGGGGAAAGCCTATTCAATGAGCAGTTCTTC
TRBV3-1	many	NA	TRBJ2-1	CASSQGPSNEQFF	TGTGCCAGCAGCCAAGGTCCGAGCAATGAGCAGTTCTTC
TRBV5-4	NA	TRBD2	TRBJ2-7	CASSLISGSHYEQYF	TGTGCCAGCAGCTTGATTAGCGGGTCACACTACGAGCAGTACTTC
TRBV28	NA	NA	TRBJ1-1	CASSLRSSNTEAFF	TGTGCCAGCAGTTTACGGTCGTCGAACACTGAAGCTTTCTTT
TRBV3-1	many	NA	TRBJ2-7	CASSQSAGLYEQYF	TGTGCCAGCAGCCAATCGGCAGGGCTCTACGAGCAGTACTTC
TRBV20-1	many	NA	TRBJ1-1	CSARQNTEAFF	TGCAGTGCCAGACAGAACACTGAAGCTTTCTTT
TRBV7-8	NA	NA	TRBJ2-5	CASSLGLGVMWETQYF	TGTGCCAGCAGCTTAGGTCTGGGGGTCATGTGGGAGACCCAGTACTTC
TRBV6-1	few	NA	TRBJ2-2	CARSPKHGVTGELFF	TGTGCCAGATCTCCAAAGCACGGGGTCACCGGGGAGCTGTTTTTT
TRBV10-3	many	TRBD2	TRBJ2-1	CAISEGLDNEQFF	TGTGCCATCAGTGAGGGACTAGACAATGAGCAGTTCTTC
TRBV5-1	many	TRBD1	TRBJ2-7	CASSFSDRGGYEQYF	TGCGCCAGCAGCTTCTCGGACAGGGGAGGTTACGAGCAGTACTTC
TRBV19	NA	TRBD1	TRBJ2-1	CASREDRGLPGNEQFF	TGTGCCAGTAGGGAGGACAGGGGGCTCCCCGGTAATGAGCAGTTCTTC
TRBV2	many	TRBD1	TRBJ1-5	CASSEGQGAGQPQHF	TGTGCCAGCAGTGAGGGACAGGGGGCAGGTCAGCCCCAGCATTTT
TRBV29-1	few	NA	TRBJ1-4	CSVEARSGVTEKLFF	TGCAGCGTTGAAGCTCGGTCAGGGGTCACTGAAAAACTGTTTTTT
TRBV7-3	many	NA	TRBJ2-3	CASSPQGIVTDTQYF	TGTGCCAGCAGCCCCCAGGGGATAGTCACAGATACGCAGTATTTT
TRBV27	many	NA	TRBJ2-7	CASSLKGVDNYEQYF	TGTGCCAGCAGTTTAAAGGGGGTGGACAACTACGAGCAGTACTTC
TRBV6-2/TRBV6-3	NA	TRBD2	TRBJ2-3	CASSPTPFSGITDTQYF	TGTGCCAGCAGCCCCACCCCCTTTAGCGGGATCACAGATACGCAGTATTTT
TRBV2	NA	TRBD1	TRBJ1-5	CAIREGGETVAGQGSSNQPQHF	TGTGCCATTCGTGAAGGGGGCGAGACCGTTGCGGGACAGGGGTCGAGCAATCAGCCCCAGCATTTT
TRBV20-1	many	TRBD1	TRBJ2-2	CSARGTGRDTGELFF	TGCAGTGCTAGGGGGACAGGGAGGGACACCGGGGAGCTGTTTTTT
TRBV5-1	many	NA	TRBJ2-7	CASSLAGQTYEQYF	TGCGCCAGCAGCTTGGCCGGACAAACCTACGAGCAGTACTTC
TRBV14	NA	TRBD2	TRBJ2-7	CASSQSSGRANEQYF	TGTGCCAGCAGCCAGAGTAGCGGGAGGGCCAACGAGCAGTACTTC
TRBV27	many	NA	TRBJ2-3	CASSLSAGTDTQYF	TGTGCCAGCAGCTTAAGTGCTGGCACAGATACGCAGTATTTT
TRBV12-3/TRBV12-4	NA	TRBD1	TRBJ2-7	CASSLGDRISVGNEQYF	TGTGCCAGCAGTTTAGGGGACAGGATTTCTGTTGGTAACGAGCAGTACTTC
TRBV12-3/TRBV12-4	many	NA	TRBJ2-3	CASMTTDTQYF	TGTGCCAGCATGACTACGGATACGCAGTATTTT
TRBV5-1	many	TRBD2	TRBJ2-7	CASSYPSGLYEQYF	TGCGCCAGCAGCTACCCTAGCGGGTTATACGAGCAGTACTTC